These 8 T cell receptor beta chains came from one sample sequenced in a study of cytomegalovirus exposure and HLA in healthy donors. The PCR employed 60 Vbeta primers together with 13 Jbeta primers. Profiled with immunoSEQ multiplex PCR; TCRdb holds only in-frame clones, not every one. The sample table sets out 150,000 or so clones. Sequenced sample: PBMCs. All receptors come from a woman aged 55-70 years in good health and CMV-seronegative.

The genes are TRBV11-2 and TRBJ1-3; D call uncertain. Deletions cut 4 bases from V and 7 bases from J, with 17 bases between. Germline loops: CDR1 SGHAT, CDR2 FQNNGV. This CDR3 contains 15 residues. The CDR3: CASSSTQDGRNTIYF. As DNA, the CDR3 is TGTGCCAGCAGCTCCACCCAGGACGGGAGGAACACCATATATTTT.

In DNA form, the CDR3 reads TGTGCCACCAGCAGAGCGGGGGGATACAATGAGCAGTTCTTC. Translated, it gives CATSRAGGYNEQFF. J is TRBJ2-1 and V is TRBV15, with TRBD2 matching over 7 bases. Losses at the gene ends were 1 base for V and 4 bases for J; bases not matched to a gene: 1. Germline CDR1 reads LNHNV; CDR2 reads YYDKDF (reference sequence). The CDR3 runs 14 residues.

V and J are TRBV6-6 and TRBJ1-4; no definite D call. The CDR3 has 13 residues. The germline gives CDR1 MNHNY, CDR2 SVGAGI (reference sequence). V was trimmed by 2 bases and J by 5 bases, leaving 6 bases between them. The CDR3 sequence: CASSYVSNEKLFF. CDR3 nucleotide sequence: TGTGCCAGCAGTTACGTATCGAATGAAAAACTGTTTTTT.

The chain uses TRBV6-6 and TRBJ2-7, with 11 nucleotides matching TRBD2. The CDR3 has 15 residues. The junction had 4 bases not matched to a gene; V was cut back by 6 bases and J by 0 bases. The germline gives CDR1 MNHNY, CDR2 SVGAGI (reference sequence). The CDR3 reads CASSGGLAVSYEQYF. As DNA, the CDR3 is TGTGCCAGCAGCGGGGGACTAGCGGTCTCCTACGAGCAGTACTTC.

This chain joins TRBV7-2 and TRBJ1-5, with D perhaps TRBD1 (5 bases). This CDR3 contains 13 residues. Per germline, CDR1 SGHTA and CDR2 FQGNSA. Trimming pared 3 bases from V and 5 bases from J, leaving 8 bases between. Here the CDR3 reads CASSFRGYQPQHF. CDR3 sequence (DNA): TGTGCCAGCAGCTTTCGGGGGTATCAGCCCCAGCATTTT.

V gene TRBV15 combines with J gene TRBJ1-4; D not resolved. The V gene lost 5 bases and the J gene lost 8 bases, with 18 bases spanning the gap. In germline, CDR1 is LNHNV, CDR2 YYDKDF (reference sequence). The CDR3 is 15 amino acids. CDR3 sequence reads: CATSGRTSGREKLFF. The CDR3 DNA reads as TGTGCCACCAGCGGACGGACCTCTGGGAGGGAAAAACTGTTTTTT.

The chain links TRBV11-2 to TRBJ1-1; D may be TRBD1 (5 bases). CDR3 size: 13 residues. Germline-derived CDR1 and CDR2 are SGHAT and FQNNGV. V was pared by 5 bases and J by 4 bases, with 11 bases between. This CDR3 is CASSRSRVTEAFF. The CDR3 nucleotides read TGTGCCAGCAGCCGTAGCAGGGTCACTGAAGCTTTCTTT.

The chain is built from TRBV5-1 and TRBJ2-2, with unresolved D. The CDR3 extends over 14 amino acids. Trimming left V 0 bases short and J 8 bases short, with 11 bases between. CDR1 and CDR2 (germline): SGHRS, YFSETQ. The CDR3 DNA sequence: TGCGCCAGCAGCTTGGACAGTGTTCCGGGGGAGCTGTTTTTT. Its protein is CASSLDSVPGELFF. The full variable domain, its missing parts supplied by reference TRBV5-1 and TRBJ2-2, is KAGVTQTPRYLIKTRGQQVTLSCSPISGHRSVSWYQQTPGQGLQFLFEYFSETQRNKGNFPGRFSGRQFSNSRSEMNVSTLELGDSALYLCASSLDSVPGELFFGEGSRLTVL.